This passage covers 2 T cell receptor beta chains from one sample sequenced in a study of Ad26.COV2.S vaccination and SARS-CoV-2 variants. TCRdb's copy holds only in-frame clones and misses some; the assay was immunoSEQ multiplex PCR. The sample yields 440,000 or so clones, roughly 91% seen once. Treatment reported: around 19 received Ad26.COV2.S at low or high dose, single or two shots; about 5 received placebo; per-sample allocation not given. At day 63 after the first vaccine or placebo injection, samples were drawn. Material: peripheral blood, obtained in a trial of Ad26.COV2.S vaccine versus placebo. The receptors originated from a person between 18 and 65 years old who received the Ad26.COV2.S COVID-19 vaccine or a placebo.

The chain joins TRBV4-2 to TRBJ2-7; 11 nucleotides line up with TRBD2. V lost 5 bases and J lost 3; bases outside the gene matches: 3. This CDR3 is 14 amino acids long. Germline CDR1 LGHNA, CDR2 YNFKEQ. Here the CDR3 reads CASSAGTSGYEQYF. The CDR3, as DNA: TGTGCCAGCAGCGCCGGGACTAGCGGCTACGAGCAGTACTTC.

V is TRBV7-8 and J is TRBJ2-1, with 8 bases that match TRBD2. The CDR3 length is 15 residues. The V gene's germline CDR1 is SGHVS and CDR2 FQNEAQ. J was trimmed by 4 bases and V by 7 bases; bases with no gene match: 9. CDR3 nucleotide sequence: TGTGCCAGCATGTTGACTAGCGCGACTTACAATGAGCAGTTCTTC. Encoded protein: CASMLTSATYNEQFF.